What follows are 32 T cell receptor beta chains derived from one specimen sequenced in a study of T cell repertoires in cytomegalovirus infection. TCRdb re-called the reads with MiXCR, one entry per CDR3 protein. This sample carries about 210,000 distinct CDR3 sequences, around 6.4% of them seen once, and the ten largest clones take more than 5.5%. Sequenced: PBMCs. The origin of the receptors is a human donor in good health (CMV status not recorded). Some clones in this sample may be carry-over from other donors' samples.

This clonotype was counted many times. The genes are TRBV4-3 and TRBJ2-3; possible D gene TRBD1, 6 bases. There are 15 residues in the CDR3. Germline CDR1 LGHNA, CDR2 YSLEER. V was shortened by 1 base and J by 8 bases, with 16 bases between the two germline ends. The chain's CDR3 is CASSQGGHTRPTQYF. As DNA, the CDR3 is TGCGCCAGCAGCCAAGGGGGGCACACTAGACCTACGCAGTATTTT.

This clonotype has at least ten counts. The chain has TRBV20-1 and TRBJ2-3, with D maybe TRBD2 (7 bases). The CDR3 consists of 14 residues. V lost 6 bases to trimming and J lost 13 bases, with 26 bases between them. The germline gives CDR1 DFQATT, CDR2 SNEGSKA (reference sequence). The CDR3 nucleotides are TGCAGTGCCCTGGGGGAGGGGGGACTATCCTCCGAGTATTTT. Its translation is CSALGEGGLSSEYF.

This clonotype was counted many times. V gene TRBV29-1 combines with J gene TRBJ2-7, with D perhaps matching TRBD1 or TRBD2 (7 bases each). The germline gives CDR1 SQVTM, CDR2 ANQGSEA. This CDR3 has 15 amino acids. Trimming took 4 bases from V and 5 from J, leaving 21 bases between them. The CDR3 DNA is TGCAGCGTTGTGAACCCTAACAGGGGAGGGGACGAGCAGTACTTC. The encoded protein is CSVVNPNRGGDEQYF.

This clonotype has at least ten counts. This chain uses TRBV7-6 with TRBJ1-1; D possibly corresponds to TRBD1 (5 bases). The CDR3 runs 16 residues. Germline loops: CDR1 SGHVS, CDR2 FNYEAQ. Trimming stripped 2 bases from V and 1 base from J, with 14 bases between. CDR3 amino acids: CASSLMPGGGNTEAFF. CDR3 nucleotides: TGTGCCAGCAGCTTAATGCCTGGGGGGGGGAACACTGAAGCTTTCTTT.

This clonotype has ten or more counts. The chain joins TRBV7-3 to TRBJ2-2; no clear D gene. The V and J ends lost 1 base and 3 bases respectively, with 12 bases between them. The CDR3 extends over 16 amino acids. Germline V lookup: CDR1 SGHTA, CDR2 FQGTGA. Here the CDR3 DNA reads TGTGCCAGCAGCTTAATCGCGACCCTCGACACCGGGGAGCTGTTTTTT. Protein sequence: CASSLIATLDTGELFF.

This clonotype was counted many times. This chain's CDR3 is CASSLDWAGQAEAFF. CDR3 sequence (DNA): TGTGCCAGCAGCTTAGATTGGGCAGGGCAGGCTGAAGCTTTCTTT. The V and J genes are TRBV13 and TRBJ1-1; D might be TRBD1 (5 bases). Trimming took off 1 base at V and 6 bases at J, with 15 bases between the two ends. There are 15 residues in the CDR3. In germline, CDR1 is PRHDT, CDR2 FYEKMQ (reference sequence). Supplemented by reference TRBV13 and TRBJ1-1, the full variable domain reads AAGVIQSPRHLIKEKRETATLKCYPIPRHDTVYWYQQGPGQDPQFLISFYEKMQSDKGSIPDRFSAQQFSDYHSELNMSSLELGDSALYFCASSLDWAGQAEAFFGQGTRLTVV.

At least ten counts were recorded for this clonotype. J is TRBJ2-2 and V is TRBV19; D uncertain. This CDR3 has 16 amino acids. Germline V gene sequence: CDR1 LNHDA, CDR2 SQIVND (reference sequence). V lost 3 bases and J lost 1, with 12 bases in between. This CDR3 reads CASSIDGTGNTGELFF. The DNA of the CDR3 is TGTGCCAGTAGTATTGATGGTACGGGGAACACCGGGGAGCTGTTTTTT.

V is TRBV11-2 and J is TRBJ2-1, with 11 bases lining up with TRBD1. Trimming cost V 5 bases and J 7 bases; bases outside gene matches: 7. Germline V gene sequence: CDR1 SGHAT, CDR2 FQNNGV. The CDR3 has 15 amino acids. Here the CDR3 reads CASSRRTGGMNEQFF. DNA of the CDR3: TGTGCCAGCAGCCGACGGACAGGGGGCATGAATGAGCAGTTCTTC.

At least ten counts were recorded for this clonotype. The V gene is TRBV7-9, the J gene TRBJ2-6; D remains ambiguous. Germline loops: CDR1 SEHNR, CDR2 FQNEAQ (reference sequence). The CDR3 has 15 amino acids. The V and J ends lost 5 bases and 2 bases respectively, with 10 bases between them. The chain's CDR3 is CASSHRGPGANVLTF. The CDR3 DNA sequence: TGTGCCAGCAGCCATCGAGGTCCTGGGGCCAACGTCCTGACTTTC.

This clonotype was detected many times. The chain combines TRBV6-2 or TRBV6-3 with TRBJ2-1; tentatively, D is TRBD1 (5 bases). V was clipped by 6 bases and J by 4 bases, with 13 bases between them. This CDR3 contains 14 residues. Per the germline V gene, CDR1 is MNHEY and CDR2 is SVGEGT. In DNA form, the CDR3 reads TGTGCCAGCAGCCATGGACACCAATACAATGAGCAGTTCTTC. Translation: CASSHGHQYNEQFF.

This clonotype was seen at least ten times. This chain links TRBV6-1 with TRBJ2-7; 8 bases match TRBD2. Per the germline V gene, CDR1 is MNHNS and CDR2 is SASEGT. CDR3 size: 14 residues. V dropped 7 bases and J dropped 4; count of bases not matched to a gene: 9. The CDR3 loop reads CASKRAGGEYEQYF. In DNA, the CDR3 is TGTGCCAGCAAGAGGGCGGGGGGAGAGTACGAGCAGTACTTC.

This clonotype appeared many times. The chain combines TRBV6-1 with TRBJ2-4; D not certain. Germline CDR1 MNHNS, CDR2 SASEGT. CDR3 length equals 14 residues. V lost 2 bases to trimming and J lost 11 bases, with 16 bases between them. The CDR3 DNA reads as TGTGCCAGCAGTGAAACAATGGTTGCGAGGCTTCAGTACTTC. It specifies CASSETMVARLQYF.

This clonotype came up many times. CDR3 coding DNA: TGTGCCAGCAGCACCCGGACAGGACACTCCTACGAGCAGTACTTC. This sequence encodes CASSTRTGHSYEQYF. The rearrangement uses TRBV7-6 and TRBJ2-7, with 7 bases lining up with TRBD1. V lost 5 bases and J lost 0; bases outside the gene matches: 7. CDR3 size: 15 residues. Germline CDR1 SGHVS, CDR2 FNYEAQ.

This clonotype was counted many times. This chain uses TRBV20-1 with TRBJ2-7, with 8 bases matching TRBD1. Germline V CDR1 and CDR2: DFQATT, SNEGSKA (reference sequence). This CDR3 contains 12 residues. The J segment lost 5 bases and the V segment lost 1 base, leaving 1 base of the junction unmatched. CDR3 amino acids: CSARVDRDEQYF. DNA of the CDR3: TGCAGTGCTAGAGTGGACAGGGACGAGCAGTACTTC.

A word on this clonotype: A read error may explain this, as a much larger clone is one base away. The CDR3 bases are TGTGCCAGCTCACCAAATCTGGAGTTAAAGGATGCGCAGTATTTT. Protein product: CASSPNLELKDAQYF. J is TRBJ2-3 and V is TRBV18; no definite D call. This CDR3 spans 15 amino acids. Between the trimmed V and J ends, which lost 2 bases and 10 bases, there was a span of 19 bases. Germline values: CDR1 KGHSH, CDR2 LQKENI. Complete variable domain (other parts from reference TRBV18 and TRBJ2-3): NAGVMQNPRHLVRRRGQEARLRCSPMKGHSHVYWYRQLPEEGLKFMVYLQKENIIDESGMPKERFSAEFPKEGPSILRIQQVVRGDSAAYFCASSPNLELKDAQYFGPGTRLTVL.

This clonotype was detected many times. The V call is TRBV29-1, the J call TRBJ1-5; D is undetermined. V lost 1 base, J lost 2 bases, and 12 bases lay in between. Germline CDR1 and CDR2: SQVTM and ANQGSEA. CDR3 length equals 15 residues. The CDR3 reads CSVEAKAGGNQPQHF. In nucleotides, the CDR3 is TGCAGCGTTGAAGCGAAAGCAGGTGGCAATCAGCCCCAGCATTTT.

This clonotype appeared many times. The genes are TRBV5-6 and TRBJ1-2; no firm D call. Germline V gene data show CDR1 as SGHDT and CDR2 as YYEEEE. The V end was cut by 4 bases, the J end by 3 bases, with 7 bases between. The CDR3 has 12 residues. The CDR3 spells CASSGSHYGYTF. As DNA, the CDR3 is TGTGCCAGCAGCGGATCACACTATGGCTACACCTTC.

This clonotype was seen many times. The CDR3 here is CSVEPAGRGYNEQFF. CDR3 bases: TGCAGCGTTGAACCCGCAGGGAGAGGATACAATGAGCAGTTCTTC. The V and J genes are TRBV29-1 and TRBJ2-1; D could derive from TRBD1 or TRBD2 (5 bases each). The CDR3 totals 15 residues. Germline V CDR1 and CDR2: SQVTM, ANQGSEA. V dropped 2 bases and J dropped 4 bases, with 15 bases sitting between them.

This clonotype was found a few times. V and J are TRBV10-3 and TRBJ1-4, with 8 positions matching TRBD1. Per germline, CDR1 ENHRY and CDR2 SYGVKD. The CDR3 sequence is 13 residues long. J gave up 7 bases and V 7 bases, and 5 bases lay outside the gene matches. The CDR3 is CAIMQGAGEKLFF. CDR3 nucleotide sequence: TGTGCCATCATGCAGGGGGCAGGTGAAAAACTGTTTTTT.

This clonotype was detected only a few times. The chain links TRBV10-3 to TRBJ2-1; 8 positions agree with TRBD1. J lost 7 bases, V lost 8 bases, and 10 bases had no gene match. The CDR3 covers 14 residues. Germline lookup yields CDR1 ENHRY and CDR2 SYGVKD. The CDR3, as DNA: TGTGCCATCGGGTCAGGGGGCCCAGGGAATGAGCAGTTCTTC. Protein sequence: CAIGSGGPGNEQFF.

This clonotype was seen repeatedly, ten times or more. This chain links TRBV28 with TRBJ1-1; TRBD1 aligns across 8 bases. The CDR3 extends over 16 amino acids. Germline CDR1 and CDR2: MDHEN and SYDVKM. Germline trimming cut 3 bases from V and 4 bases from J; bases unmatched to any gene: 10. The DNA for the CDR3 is TGTGCCAGCAGTTTTCCAAAGGACAGGGCGCTCACTGAAGCTTTCTTT. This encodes CASSFPKDRALTEAFF.

The CDR3 reads CATSDRGYEQYF. CDR3 DNA sequence: TGTGCCACCTCGGACAGGGGCTACGAGCAGTACTTC. The chain recombines TRBV19 with TRBJ2-7; 9 bases match TRBD1. The CDR3 has 12 residues. V lost 10 bases and J lost 3; bases outside the gene matches: 4. Germline-derived CDR1 and CDR2 are LNHDA and SQIVND (reference sequence).

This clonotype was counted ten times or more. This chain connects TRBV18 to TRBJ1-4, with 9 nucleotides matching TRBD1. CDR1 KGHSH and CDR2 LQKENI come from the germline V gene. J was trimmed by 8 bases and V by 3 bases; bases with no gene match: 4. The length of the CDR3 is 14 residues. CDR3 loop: CASSPRDREEKLFF. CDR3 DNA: TGTGCCAGCTCACCTCGGGACAGGGAAGAAAAACTGTTTTTT.

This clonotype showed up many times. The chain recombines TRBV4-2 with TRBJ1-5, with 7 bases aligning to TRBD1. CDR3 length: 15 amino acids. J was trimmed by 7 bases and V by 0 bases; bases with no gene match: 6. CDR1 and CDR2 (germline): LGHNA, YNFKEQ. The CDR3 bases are TGTGCCAGCAGCCAAGATCGGGCAGGGGGACAGCCCCAGCATTTT. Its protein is CASSQDRAGGQPQHF.

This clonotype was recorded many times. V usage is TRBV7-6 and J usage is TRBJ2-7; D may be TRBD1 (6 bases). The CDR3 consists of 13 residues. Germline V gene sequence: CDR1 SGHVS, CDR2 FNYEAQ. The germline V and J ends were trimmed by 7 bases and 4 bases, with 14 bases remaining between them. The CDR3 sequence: CASTPSRGYEQYF. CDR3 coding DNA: TGTGCCAGCACCCCATCCAGGGGATACGAGCAGTACTTC.

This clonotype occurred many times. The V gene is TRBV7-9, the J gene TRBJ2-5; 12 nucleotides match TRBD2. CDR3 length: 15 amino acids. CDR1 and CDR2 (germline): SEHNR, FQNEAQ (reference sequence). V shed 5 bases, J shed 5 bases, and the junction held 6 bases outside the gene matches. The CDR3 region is CASSLLAGGPETQYF. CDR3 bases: TGTGCCAGCAGCCTCCTAGCGGGGGGGCCGGAGACCCAGTACTTC.

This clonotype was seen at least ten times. The CDR3 DNA follows: TGTGCCAGCAGTCGAACTAGCTTTCCAGATACGCAGTATTTT. Amino acids: CASSRTSFPDTQYF. The genes are TRBV7-3 and TRBJ2-3; D is perhaps TRBD2 (6 bases). V shed 6 bases and J shed 4 bases, with 14 bases lying between them. From germline, CDR1 is SGHTA and CDR2 FQGTGA. The CDR3 has 14 residues.

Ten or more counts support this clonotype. The chain's CDR3 is CSAGQGGMGDTQYF. Here the CDR3 DNA reads TGCAGCGCTGGACAGGGAGGTATGGGAGATACGCAGTATTTT. This chain links TRBV29-1 with TRBJ2-3, with 8 bases that match TRBD1. V gave up 7 bases and J gave up 5 bases; unmatched junction bases: 11. Looked up from germline, CDR1 is SQVTM and CDR2 is ANQGSEA. This CDR3 comprises 14 residues.

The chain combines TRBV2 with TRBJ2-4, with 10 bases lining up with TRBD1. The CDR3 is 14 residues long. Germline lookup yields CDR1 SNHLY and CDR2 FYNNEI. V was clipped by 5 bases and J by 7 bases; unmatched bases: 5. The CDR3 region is CASSFDRGHNIQYF. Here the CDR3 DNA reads TGTGCCAGCAGTTTCGACAGGGGGCATAACATTCAGTACTTC.

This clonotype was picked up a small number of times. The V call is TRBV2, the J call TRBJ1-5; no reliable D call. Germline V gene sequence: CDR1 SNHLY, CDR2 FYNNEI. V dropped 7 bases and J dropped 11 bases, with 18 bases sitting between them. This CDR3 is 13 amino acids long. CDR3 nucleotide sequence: TGTGCCAGCAAGGGTGCTCGGTCTTCAGCCCAGCATTTT. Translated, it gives CASKGARSSAQHF.

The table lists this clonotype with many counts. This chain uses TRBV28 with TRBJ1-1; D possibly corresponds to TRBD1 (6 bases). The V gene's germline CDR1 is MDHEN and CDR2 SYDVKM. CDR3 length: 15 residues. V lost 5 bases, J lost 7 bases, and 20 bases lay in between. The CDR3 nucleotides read TGTGCCAGCAGTCCCAATTTGGGGGCGTCCAGTGAAGCTTTCTTT. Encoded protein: CASSPNLGASSEAFF. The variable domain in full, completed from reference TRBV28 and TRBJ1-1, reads DVKVTQSSRYLVKRTGEKVFLECVQDMDHENMFWYRQDPGLGLRLIYFSYDVKMKEKGDIPEGYSVSREKKERFSLILESASTNQTSMYLCASSPNLGASSEAFFGQGTRLTVV.

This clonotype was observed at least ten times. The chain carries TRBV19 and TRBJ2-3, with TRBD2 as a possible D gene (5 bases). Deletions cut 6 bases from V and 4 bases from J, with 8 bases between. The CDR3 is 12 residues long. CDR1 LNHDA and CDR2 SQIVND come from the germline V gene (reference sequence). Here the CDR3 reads CASRRVPDTQYF. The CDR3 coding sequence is TGTGCCAGTAGGAGGGTCCCAGATACGCAGTATTTT. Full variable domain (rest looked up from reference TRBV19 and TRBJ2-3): DGGITQSPKYLFRKEGQNVTLSCEQNLNHDAMYWYRQDPGQGLRLIYYSQIVNDFQKGDIAEGYSVSREKKESFPLTVTSAQKNPTAFYLCASRRVPDTQYFGPGTRLTVL.